The rows below give T cell receptor beta chains drawn from one sample of a study of blood T cell repertoires in COVID-19. Repertoires were generated with immunoSEQ multiplex PCR, while TCRdb's copy carries only in-frame clones and drops some. The data contain about 120,000 clones, 60% to 80% of them singletons. The specimen was peripheral blood. The receptors shown here come from a human donor in a cohort sampled during active COVID-19. Both conserved end residues are part of each CDR3. Fields, in order: J gene, clone size, D gene, V gene, CDR3 protein, CDR3 DNA. A D gene is named only where the DNA matches it firmly. Not every row has a clone size; where given, it reads once, few, many or a size class.

J gene: TRBJ2-7
clone size: NA
D gene: NA
V gene: TRBV4-2
CDR3 protein: CASSRSGQQYEQYF
CDR3 DNA: TGTGCCAGCAGCAGAAGTGGACAGCAGTACGAGCAGTACTTC

J gene: TRBJ1-5
clone size: NA
D gene: TRBD1
V gene: TRBV14
CDR3 protein: CASSPKTGNQPQHF
CDR3 DNA: TGTGCCAGCAGCCCAAAGACAGGGAATCAGCCCCAGCATTTT

J gene: TRBJ2-1
clone size: once
D gene: TRBD2
V gene: TRBV4-1
CDR3 protein: CASSQGPSGISVSYNEQFF
CDR3 DNA: TGCGCCAGCAGCCAAGGGCCTAGCGGGATCAGCGTGTCCTACAATGAGCAGTTCTTC

J gene: TRBJ1-5
clone size: NA
D gene: TRBD1
V gene: TRBV25-1
CDR3 protein: CASSDHRQGSIQPQHF
CDR3 DNA: TGTGCCAGCAGTGACCACCGACAGGGGTCAATTCAGCCCCAGCATTTT

J gene: TRBJ1-1
clone size: NA
D gene: TRBD1
V gene: TRBV7-9
CDR3 protein: CASSLKGAGHVTEAFF
CDR3 DNA: TGTGCCAGCAGCTTAAAGGGGGCCGGGCACGTGACTGAAGCTTTCTTT

J gene: TRBJ2-2
clone size: NA
D gene: TRBD2
V gene: TRBV2
CDR3 protein: CASSRTSGTTGELFF
CDR3 DNA: TGTGCCAGCAGTCGGACTAGCGGGACCACCGGGGAGCTGTTTTTT

J gene: TRBJ1-1
clone size: NA
D gene: TRBD1
V gene: TRBV4-1
CDR3 protein: CASSQGRGGSNTEAFF
CDR3 DNA: TGCGCCAGCAGCCAAGGGCGAGGGGGCTCGAACACTGAAGCTTTCTTT

J gene: TRBJ1-4
clone size: NA
D gene: TRBD1
V gene: TRBV27
CDR3 protein: CASSPQGTNEKLFF
CDR3 DNA: TGTGCCAGCAGTCCACAGGGGACTAATGAAAAACTGTTTTTT

J gene: TRBJ2-7
clone size: NA
D gene: TRBD2
V gene: TRBV27
CDR3 protein: CASSQAGAYYEQYF
CDR3 DNA: TGTGCCAGCAGTCAAGCGGGGGCCTACTACGAGCAGTACTTC

J gene: TRBJ2-7
clone size: few
D gene: TRBD1
V gene: TRBV30
CDR3 protein: CAWSRQGFTYEQYF
CDR3 DNA: TGTGCCTGGAGTAGACAGGGATTTACCTACGAGCAGTACTTC

J gene: TRBJ2-7
clone size: NA
D gene: TRBD2
V gene: TRBV28
CDR3 protein: CASSPEGLAGGLEQYF
CDR3 DNA: TGTGCCAGCAGTCCAGAGGGGCTAGCGGGAGGGCTCGAGCAGTACTTC